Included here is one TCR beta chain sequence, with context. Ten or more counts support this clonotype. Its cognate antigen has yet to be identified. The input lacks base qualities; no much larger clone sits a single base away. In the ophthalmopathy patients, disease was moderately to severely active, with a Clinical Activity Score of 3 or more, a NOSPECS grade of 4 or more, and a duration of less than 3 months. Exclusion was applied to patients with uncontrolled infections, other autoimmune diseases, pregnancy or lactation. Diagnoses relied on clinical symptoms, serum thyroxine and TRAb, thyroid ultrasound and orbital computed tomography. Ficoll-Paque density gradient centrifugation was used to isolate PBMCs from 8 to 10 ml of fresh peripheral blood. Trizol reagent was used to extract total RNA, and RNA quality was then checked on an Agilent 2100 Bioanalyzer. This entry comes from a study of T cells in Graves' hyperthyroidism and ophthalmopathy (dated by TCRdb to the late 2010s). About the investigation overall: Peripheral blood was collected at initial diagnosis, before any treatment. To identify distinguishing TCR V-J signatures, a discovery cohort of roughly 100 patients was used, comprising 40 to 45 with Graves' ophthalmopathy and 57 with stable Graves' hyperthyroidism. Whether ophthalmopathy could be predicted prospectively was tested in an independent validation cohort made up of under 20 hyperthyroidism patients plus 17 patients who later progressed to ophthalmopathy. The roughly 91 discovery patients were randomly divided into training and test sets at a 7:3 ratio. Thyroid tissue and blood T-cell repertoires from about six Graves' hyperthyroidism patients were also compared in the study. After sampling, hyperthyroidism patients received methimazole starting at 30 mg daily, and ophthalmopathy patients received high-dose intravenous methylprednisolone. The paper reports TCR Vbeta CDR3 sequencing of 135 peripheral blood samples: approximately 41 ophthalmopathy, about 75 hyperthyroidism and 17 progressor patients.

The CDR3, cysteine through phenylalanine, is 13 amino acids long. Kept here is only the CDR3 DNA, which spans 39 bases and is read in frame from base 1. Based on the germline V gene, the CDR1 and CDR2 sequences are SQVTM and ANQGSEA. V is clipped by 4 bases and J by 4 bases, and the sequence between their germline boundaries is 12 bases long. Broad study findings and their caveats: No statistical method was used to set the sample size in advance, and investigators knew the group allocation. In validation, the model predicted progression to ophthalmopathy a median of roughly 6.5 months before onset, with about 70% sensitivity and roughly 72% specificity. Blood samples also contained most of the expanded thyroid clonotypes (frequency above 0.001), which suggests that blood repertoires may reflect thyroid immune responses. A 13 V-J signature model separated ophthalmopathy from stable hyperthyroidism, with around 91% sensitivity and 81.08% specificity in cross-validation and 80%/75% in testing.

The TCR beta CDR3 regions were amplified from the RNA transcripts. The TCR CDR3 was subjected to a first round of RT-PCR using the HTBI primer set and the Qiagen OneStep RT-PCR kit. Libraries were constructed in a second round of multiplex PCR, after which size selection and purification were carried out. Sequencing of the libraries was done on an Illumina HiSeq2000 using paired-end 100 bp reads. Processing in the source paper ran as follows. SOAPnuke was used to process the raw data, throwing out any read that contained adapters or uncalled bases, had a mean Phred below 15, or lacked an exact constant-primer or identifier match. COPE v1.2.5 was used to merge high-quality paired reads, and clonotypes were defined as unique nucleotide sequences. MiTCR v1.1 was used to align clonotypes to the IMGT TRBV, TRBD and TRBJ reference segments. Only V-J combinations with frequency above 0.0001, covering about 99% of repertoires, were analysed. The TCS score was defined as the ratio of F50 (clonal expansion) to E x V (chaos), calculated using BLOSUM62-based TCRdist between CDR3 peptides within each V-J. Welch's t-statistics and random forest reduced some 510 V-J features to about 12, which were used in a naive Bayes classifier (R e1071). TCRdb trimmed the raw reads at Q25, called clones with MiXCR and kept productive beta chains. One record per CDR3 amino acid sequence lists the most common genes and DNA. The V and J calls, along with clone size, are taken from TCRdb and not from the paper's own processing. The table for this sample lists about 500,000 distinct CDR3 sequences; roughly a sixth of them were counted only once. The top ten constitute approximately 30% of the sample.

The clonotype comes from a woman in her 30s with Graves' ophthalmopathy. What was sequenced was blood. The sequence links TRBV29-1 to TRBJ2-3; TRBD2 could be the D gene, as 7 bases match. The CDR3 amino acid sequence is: CSVGGGASDTQYF. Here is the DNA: TGCAGCGTTGGAGGGGGGGCTTCAGATACGCAGTATTTT.